The clone carrying this TCR beta chain was seen only once. Its antigen is not identified. Repertoires were generated with immunoSEQ multiplex PCR, while TCRdb's copy carries only in-frame clones and drops some. The profile shows 120,000 or so clones, around 92% of them singletons. From germline, CDR1 is SGHRS and CDR2 YFSETQ. Trimming removed 3 bases from V and 0 bases from J; junction bases left unmatched: 8. This CDR3 contains 18 residues. The data stem from a study of T cell responses to AZD1222 COVID-19 vaccine. Whether given at about 4 or about 12 weeks, second doses were pooled. Broader study findings: Baseline seropositivity occurred in only six AZD1222 recipients. Females outnumbered males among donors, who were mostly white British; clonal diversity was possibly underestimated.

The chain employs TRBV5-1 and TRBJ2-2; 10 bases agree with TRBD2. This TCR came from an adult who received the AZD1222 COVID-19 vaccine. Specimen: peripheral blood, collected 28 days after the second AZD1222 dose. In DNA form, the CDR3 reads TGCGCCAGCAGCTACCGTATAGCGGGGGGCACGAACACCGGGGAGCTGTTTTTT. It translates to CASSYRIAGGTNTGELFF.